This TCR beta chain was documented in a study of early T cells in non-severe SARS-CoV-2 infection. Whole-study context: Sequencing input comprised bulk RNA from unsorted whole blood; chain pairing was not available.

V lost 7 bases and J lost 5, with 17 bases in between. This CDR3 comprises 14 residues. By proportion, this clonotype is medium-sized (0.01 to 0.1%). Attached unique molecular identifiers marked individual cDNA molecules. TCRdb itself ran the 5' RACE reads through MiXCR, one entry per CDR3 protein. The table records about 17,000 distinct CDR3 sequences, under 7% of them present only once. The material sequenced was whole blood, taken at baseline. The source of this sequence is an adult who was a healthcare worker with PCR-confirmed SARS-CoV-2 infection or an uninfected control (not recorded which). V usage is TRBV12-3 or TRBV12-4 and J usage is TRBJ1-1; perhaps TRBD1 as D (5 bases). The chain's CDR3 is CASNEVGRGTEAFF. The CDR3 coding sequence is TGTGCCAGCAACGAGGTGGGGCGCGGGACTGAAGCTTTCTTT.